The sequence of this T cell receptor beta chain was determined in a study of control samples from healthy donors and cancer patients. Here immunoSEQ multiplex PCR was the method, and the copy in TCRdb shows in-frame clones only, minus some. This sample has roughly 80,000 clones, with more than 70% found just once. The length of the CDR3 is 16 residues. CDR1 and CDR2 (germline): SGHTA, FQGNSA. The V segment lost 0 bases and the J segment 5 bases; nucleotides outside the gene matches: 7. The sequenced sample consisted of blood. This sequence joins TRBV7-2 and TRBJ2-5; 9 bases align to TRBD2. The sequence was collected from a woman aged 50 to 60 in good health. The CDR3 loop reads CASSLAPLAGSETQYF. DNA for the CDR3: TGTGCCAGCAGCTTAGCCCCGCTAGCGGGGTCGGAGACCCAGTACTTC.